Listed here are 13 T cell receptor beta chains from one sample, sequenced in a study of cytomegalovirus exposure and HLA in healthy donors (dated by TCRdb to 2017 to 2019). The receptor library was made with the immunoSEQ multiplex PCR assay. The table comes from immuneACCESS by way of TCRdb, which keeps in-frame sequences with V and J called. Part of the clones is missing from these tables; in studies checked, under half for an unresolved V gene and the rest for unknown reasons. This sample comprises about 49,000 clones, roughly nine tenths of them detected only once. Of the sample, over 1.3% falls within the top ten clones. The sequenced sample consisted of PBMCs. These receptors all stem from a young man in good health and CMV-seronegative.

The CDR3 region is CASGDRVNEKLFF. The CDR3 DNA sequence: TGTGCCAGCGGGGACAGGGTTAATGAAAAACTGTTTTTT. The chain couples TRBV6-1 to TRBJ1-4; 9 nucleotides agree with TRBD1. Germline values: CDR1 MNHNS, CDR2 SASEGT. Trimming at V came to 8 bases and at J to 4 bases, leaving 2 bases not matched to a gene. The CDR3 extends over 13 amino acids.

V usage is TRBV23-1 and J usage is TRBJ2-7; D is possibly TRBD2 (5 bases). TRBV23-1 has ORF status, its function being uncertain. There are 12 residues in the CDR3. CDR3 nucleotides: TGCCCCCAACGAGGGTCCCTCTACGAGCAGTACTTC. Encoded protein: CPQRGSLYEQYF.

The rearrangement uses TRBV28 and TRBJ2-3; unclear D gene. Trimming pared 5 bases from V and 3 bases from J, leaving 6 bases between. There are 12 residues in the CDR3. Germline V CDR1 and CDR2: MDHEN, SYDVKM. CDR3 sequence (DNA): TGTGCCAGCAGTCAACAGACAGATACGCAGTATTTT. As protein: CASSQQTDTQYF.

V is TRBV19 and J is TRBJ2-7; 11 bases agree with TRBD2. Germline lookup yields CDR1 LNHDA and CDR2 SQIVND (reference sequence). This CDR3 is built from 17 residues. V lost 4 bases, J lost 0 bases, and 8 bases stayed unmatched. The CDR3 loop reads CASSRQGTSGFSYEQYF. The CDR3 DNA is TGTGCCAGTAGTAGACAAGGGACTAGCGGTTTCTCCTACGAGCAGTACTTC.

The rearrangement uses TRBV6-5 and TRBJ1-2; a weak D match, TRBD1 (6 bases). This CDR3 spans 14 amino acids. V lost 3 bases and J lost 2, with 10 bases in between. Germline loops: CDR1 MNHEY, CDR2 SVGAGI. The CDR3 DNA reads TGTGCCAGCAGTTATTCTACAGGGAACTATGGCTACACCTTC. Its translation is CASSYSTGNYGYTF.

The genes are TRBV5-6 and TRBJ2-7; 14 bases map to TRBD2. There are 17 residues in the CDR3. The germline CDR1 and CDR2 sequences are SGHDT and YYEEEE. The V and J ends lost 4 bases and 2 bases, in that order; junction bases with no gene match: 8. Here the CDR3 reads CASSLRQGLAGAYEQYF. CDR3 DNA: TGTGCCAGCAGCCTACGCCAGGGACTAGCGGGAGCCTACGAGCAGTACTTC.

This chain joins TRBV25-1 and TRBJ2-1, with TRBD1 identical over 7 bases. CDR1 is MGHDK and CDR2 is SYGVNS in the germline V gene. The CDR3 contains 16 residues. V gave up 6 bases and J gave up 7 bases; unmatched junction bases: 15. CDR3 nucleotide sequence: TGTGCCAGCAGGGAAATTGTCAGGGGGTATAGGAATGAGCAGTTCTTC. Translating it yields CASREIVRGYRNEQFF.

The chain employs TRBV5-1 and TRBJ2-7; TRBD1 matches at 12 bases. The CDR3 spans 16 residues. Trimming removed 3 bases from V and 9 bases from J; junction bases left unmatched: 13. Germline lookup yields CDR1 SGHRS and CDR2 YFSETQ. The CDR3 sequence is CASSSEGTGGAFGQYF. CDR3 nucleotides: TGCGCCAGCAGCTCCGAGGGGACAGGGGGCGCGTTTGGGCAGTACTTC.

J is TRBJ1-4 and V is TRBV4-2, with a possible D match to TRBD1 (6 bases). Germline values: CDR1 LGHNA, CDR2 YNFKEQ. Trimming removed 4 bases from V and 7 bases from J, with 16 bases in between. This CDR3 is 15 amino acids long. DNA for the CDR3: TGTGCCAGCAGCCGGGAGGGGGGCAGTTCTGAAAAACTGTTTTTT. Translated: CASSREGGSSEKLFF.

This clone came up once. V is TRBV19 and J is TRBJ2-1; D possibly corresponds to TRBD2 (6 bases). This CDR3 contains 11 residues. CDR1 LNHDA and CDR2 SQIVND come from the germline V gene (reference sequence). The CDR3 nucleotides are TGTGCTAGTCGGGGGTACAATGAGCAGTTCTTC. As protein: CASRGYNEQFF.

The CDR3 sequence is CATSREAAVNTEAFF. CDR3 in DNA: TGTGCCACCAGCAGAGAGGCCGCAGTGAACACTGAAGCTTTCTTT. V and J are TRBV15 and TRBJ1-1; D ambiguous. Germline V gives CDR1 LNHNV, CDR2 YYDKDF (reference sequence). The CDR3 is made up of 15 amino acids. V was pared by 0 bases and J by 0 bases, with 8 bases between.

This chain joins TRBV11-2 and TRBJ2-3; 7 bases fit TRBD2. Trimming removed 6 bases from V and 3 bases from J; junction bases left unmatched: 12. The CDR3 totals 16 residues. In germline, CDR1 is SGHAT, CDR2 FQNNGV. The CDR3 region is CASRTTGRALTDTQYF. The CDR3 DNA is TGTGCCAGCAGAACTACGGGGAGGGCCCTAACAGATACGCAGTATTTT.

The chain uses TRBV4-3 and TRBJ2-7, with TRBD2 matching over 7 bases. CDR1 is LGHNA and CDR2 is YSLEER in the germline V gene. The CDR3 is 14 amino acids. J was trimmed by 4 bases and V by 4 bases; bases with no gene match: 7. As DNA, the CDR3 is TGCGCCAGCAGCCGAGTGGCGGGAGTTTACGAGCAGTACTTC. This sequence encodes CASSRVAGVYEQYF.